This T cell receptor beta chain was found in a study of vaccination effects on CD4 cells after COVID-19. General observations from the study: Clones arising from infection and from vaccination showed marked clonal contraction late after vaccination. Only a single clone (1 of 255 vaccine-induced clones in healthy vaccinees) cross-reacted with common cold coronaviruses.

CD4+ T cells were isolated after around ten days of culture. Each participant was administered two doses of either the BNT162b2 or the mRNA-1273 vaccine. According to the study, vaccine recipients showed no prior SARS-CoV-2 infection and negative nucleocapsid antibodies. Days 3 and 7 were when half the medium was replaced with IL-2 medium. With respect to this clone: Its antigen is currently unknown.

Libraries were prepared by immunoSEQ multiplex PCR; TCRdb keeps only in-frame clonotypes and omits some of them. Of 72,000 or so clones in the sample, 74% are singletons; the top ten hold around 2.4%. This material consisted of CD4+ T cells from PBMCs cultured without peptide, taken after COVID-19 vaccination. The TCR comes from a human donor who received a COVID-19 vaccine.

CDR3 nucleotide sequence: TGTGCCAGCAGTTTATCGACTAGCGGGGGGACATACCCCTACGAGCAGTACGTC. Protein: CASSLSTSGGTYPYEQYV. The V gene is TRBV6-2 or TRBV6-3, the J gene TRBJ2-7; 13 nucleotides match TRBD2. The germline V gene has CDR1 MNHEY and CDR2 SVGEGT. The V gene end was trimmed by 4 bases and the J gene end by 2 bases; junction bases not matched to a gene: 11. The CDR3 covers 18 residues.